This entry features one TCR beta chain sequence. The antigen remains undetermined. These data come from a study of cytomegalovirus exposure and HLA in healthy donors. Study conclusions and caveats: Across all donors, roughly uniform sequencing depth was an assumption of the presence/absence analyses. A missense variant in DCLRE1C was later tied to TCR beta V- and J-gene trimming.

Germline V lookup: CDR1 SGHNT, CDR2 YYREEE (reference sequence). Unmatched junction bases numbered 11, after V lost 4 bases and J lost 8 bases. This CDR3 spans 15 amino acids. While unrecorded immune exposures were likely, the donors were nominally healthy when sampled. 13 Jbeta primers and 60 Vbeta primers were used for the PCR. The table came from immunoSEQ multiplex PCR; TCRdb's copy has only in-frame clones and leaves some out. This table has 100,000 or so clones, 69% appearing once. This clonotype was sampled from a man aged 25-40 years in good health and CMV-seronegative. The source material was PBMCs. The J gene is TRBJ2-1, the V gene TRBV5-4, with 8 bases that match TRBD2. For the CDR3, the DNA is TGTGCCAGCAGCCTGAGCGGGAGAAATGAGCATGAGCAGTTCTTC. Amino acid sequence: CASSLSGRNEHEQFF.